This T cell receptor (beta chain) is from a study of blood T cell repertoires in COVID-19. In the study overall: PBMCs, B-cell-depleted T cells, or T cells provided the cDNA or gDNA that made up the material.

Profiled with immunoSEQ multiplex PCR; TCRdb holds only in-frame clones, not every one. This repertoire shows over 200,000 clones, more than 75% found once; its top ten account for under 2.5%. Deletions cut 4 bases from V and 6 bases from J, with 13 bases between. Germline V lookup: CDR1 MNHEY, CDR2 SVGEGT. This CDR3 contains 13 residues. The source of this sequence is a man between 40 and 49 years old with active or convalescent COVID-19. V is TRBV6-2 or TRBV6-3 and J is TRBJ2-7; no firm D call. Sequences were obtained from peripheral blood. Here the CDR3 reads CASSSQDGVEQYF. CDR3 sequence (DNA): TGTGCCAGCAGTTCTCAGGATGGTGTCGAGCAGTACTTC.